One and the same sample provided the 3 T cell receptor beta chains below, sequenced in a study of shared clonotypes between healthy human individuals. Clones were sequenced by immunoSEQ multiplex PCR, and TCRdb holds only the in-frame ones, with some missing. The table includes more than 600,000 clones, about 90% detected once. Positively selected for CCR7, the CD45RO-negative cells used as naive CD8 cells excluded terminally differentiated effector memory CD45RA+ cells. Sequenced: naive CD8+ T cells sorted from blood. Receptors originate from a man aged 30 to 45 in good health.

The chain couples TRBV4-1 to TRBJ2-7, with TRBD1 matching 8 bases. This CDR3 region has 15 residues. V gave up 1 base and J gave up 3 bases; unmatched junction bases: 5. Germline CDR1 reads MGHRA; CDR2 reads YSYEKL. The CDR3 sequence is CASSQGDRPNYEQYF. Written as DNA, the CDR3 is TGCGCCAGCAGCCAAGGGGACAGGCCCAACTACGAGCAGTACTTC.

In its sample, this clone was seen once. The rearrangement uses TRBV7-9 and TRBJ1-1; TRBD1 might be the D (5 bases). The CDR3 runs 13 residues. Trimming pared 6 bases from V and 11 bases from J, leaving 19 bases between. Germline-derived CDR1 and CDR2 are SEHNR and FQNEAQ (reference sequence). CDR3 nucleotides: TGTGCCAGCAGTCCCGTAGCAGGGACCGTGGCTTTCTTT. Translated: CASSPVAGTVAFF.

This clone was observed once. V and J are TRBV28 and TRBJ2-1, with TRBD2 matching 16 bases. The V segment lost 2 bases and the J segment 8 bases; nucleotides outside the gene matches: 0. Germline V gene lookup returns CDR1 MDHEN and CDR2 SYDVKM. The CDR3 is made up of 15 amino acids. The DNA for the CDR3 is TGTGCCAGCAGTTTAGGGACTAGCGGGAGGGATGAGCAGTTCTTC. Amino acid sequence: CASSLGTSGRDEQFF.